The sequence of this T cell receptor (beta chain) was determined in a study of T cell changes during pregnancy in multiple sclerosis. CDR1 LGHNA and CDR2 YSLEER come from the germline V gene. The CDR3 runs to 16 residues. Trimming at V came to 0 bases and at J to 5 bases, leaving 6 bases not matched to a gene. Some clones are missing from TCRdb's copy, which holds only in-frame ones; the method was immunoSEQ multiplex PCR. Among tens of thousands of clones listed, roughly 92% were seen once. The TCR was taken from a female donor with multiple sclerosis, enrolled in a pregnancy study. The specimen was peripheral blood, collected in the second trimester of pregnancy. V usage is TRBV4-3 and J usage is TRBJ2-1, with 8 bases that match TRBD2. For the CDR3, the DNA is TGCGCCAGCAGCCAAGAGCACGGGACTAGGAACAATGAGCAGTTCTTC. This gives the protein CASSQEHGTRNNEQFF.